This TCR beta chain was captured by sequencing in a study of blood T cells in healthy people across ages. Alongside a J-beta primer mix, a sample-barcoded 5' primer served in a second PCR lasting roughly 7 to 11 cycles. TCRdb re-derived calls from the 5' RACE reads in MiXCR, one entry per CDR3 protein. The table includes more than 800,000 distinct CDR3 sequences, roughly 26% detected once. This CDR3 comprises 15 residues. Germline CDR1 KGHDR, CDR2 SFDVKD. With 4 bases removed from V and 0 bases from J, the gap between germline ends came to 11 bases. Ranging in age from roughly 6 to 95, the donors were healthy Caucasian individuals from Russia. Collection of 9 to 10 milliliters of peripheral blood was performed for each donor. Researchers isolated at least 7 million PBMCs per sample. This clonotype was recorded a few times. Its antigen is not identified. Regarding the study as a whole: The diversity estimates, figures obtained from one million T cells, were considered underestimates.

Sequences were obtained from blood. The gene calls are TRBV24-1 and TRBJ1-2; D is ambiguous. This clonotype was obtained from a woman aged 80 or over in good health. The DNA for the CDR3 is TGTGCCACCAGTGACTCCGAAGGATCTAACTATGGCTACACCTTC. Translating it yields CATSDSEGSNYGYTF.